This T cell receptor (beta chain) was identified during a study of Ad26.COV2.S vaccination and SARS-CoV-2 variants. Findings and caveats of the study: Spike-specific TCR breadth was greater after Ad26.COV2.S than placebo.

Per the germline V gene, CDR1 is PRHDT and CDR2 is FYEKMQ (reference sequence). V shed 3 bases, J shed 9 bases, and the junction held 9 bases outside the gene matches. The CDR3 is 15 amino acids. Sequenced by immunoSEQ multiplex PCR; TCRdb stores in-frame clones only, minus some. The sample records 400,000 to 450,000 clones, around 92% being singletons. A note on this clone: The target antigen is unknown.

Treatment given: 15 to 20 received Ad26.COV2.S at low or high dose, single or two shots; about 5 received placebo; per-sample allocation not given. Collection of samples fell on day 63 after the first vaccine or placebo injection. Ad26 vector vaccine expressed Wuhan-strain SARS-CoV-2 spike. This sample comprised peripheral blood, obtained in a trial of Ad26.COV2.S vaccine versus placebo. The chain combines TRBV13 with TRBJ2-1; 9 bases match TRBD2. The source of this sequence is a person between 18 and 59 years old who received the Ad26.COV2.S COVID-19 vaccine or a placebo. The CDR3 DNA reads TGTGCCAGCAGCTTCGGCGGCGGGGGGGCGGGTGAGCAGTTCTTC. Its protein product is CASSFGGGGAGEQFF. The full variable domain, completed using reference TRBV13 and TRBJ2-1, is AAGVIQSPRHLIKEKRETATLKCYPIPRHDTVYWYQQGPGQDPQFLISFYEKMQSDKGSIPDRFSAQQFSDYHSELNMSSLELGDSALYFCASSFGGGGAGEQFFGPGTRLTVL.